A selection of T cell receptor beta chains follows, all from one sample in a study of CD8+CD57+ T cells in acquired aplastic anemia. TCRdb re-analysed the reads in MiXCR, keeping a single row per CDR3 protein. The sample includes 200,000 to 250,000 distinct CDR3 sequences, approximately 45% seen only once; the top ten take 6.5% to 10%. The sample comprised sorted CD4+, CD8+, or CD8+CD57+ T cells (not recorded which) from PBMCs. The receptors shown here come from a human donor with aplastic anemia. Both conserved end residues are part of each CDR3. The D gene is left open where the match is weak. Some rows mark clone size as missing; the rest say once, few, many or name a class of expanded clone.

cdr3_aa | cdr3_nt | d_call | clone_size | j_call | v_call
CASSFPGQGPKETQYF | TGTGCCAGCAGCTTTCCGGGACAGGGGCCGAAGGAGACCCAGTACTTC | TRBD1 | many | TRBJ2-5 | TRBV7-9
CASSLGSGGDQETQYF | TGTGCCAGCAGTTTAGGTAGCGGGGGAGACCAAGAGACCCAGTACTTC | TRBD2 | . | TRBJ2-5 | TRBV27
CSALEGRDYGYTF | TGCAGTGCCCTAGAAGGCAGGGACTATGGCTACACCTTC | . | . | TRBJ1-2 | TRBV20-1
CASSDDREETQYF | TGTGCCAGCAGTGATGACAGGGAAGAGACCCAGTACTTC | TRBD1 | . | TRBJ2-5 | TRBV7-8
CASSQDSWLIRAGDTEAFF | TGTGCCAGCAGCCAAGATTCCTGGCTCATTCGCGCAGGGGACACTGAAGCTTTCTTT | . | few | TRBJ1-1 | TRBV4-2
CASSPLGSPPDTF | TGTGCCAGTAGCCCACTGGGCAGCCCTCCGGATACCTTC | . | . | TRBJ1-2 | TRBV19
CASSLDKGASNEQFF | TGTGCCAGCAGCTTAGACAAGGGGGCGAGCAATGAGCAGTTCTTC | TRBD1 | . | TRBJ2-1 | TRBV7-9
CASSLGSTGQPQHF | TGTGCCAGCAGCTTAGGCTCCACCGGTCAGCCCCAGCATTTT | . | once | TRBJ1-5 | TRBV7-9
CASKGHEQYF | TGTGCCAGCAAGGGCCACGAGCAGTACTTC | . | . | TRBJ2-7 | TRBV27
CASNRFTDTQYF | TGTGCCAGTAACAGGTTCACAGATACGCAGTATTTT | . | few | TRBJ2-3 | TRBV6-4
CASSAFTPGQYNSPLHF | TGTGCCAGCAGCGCTTTCACCCCGGGACAGTATAATTCACCCCTCCACTTT | TRBD1 | . | TRBJ1-6 | TRBV14
CASGGLVQGEQFF | TGTGCCAGCGGAGGACTAGTTCAGGGTGAGCAGTTCTTC | TRBD2 | . | TRBJ2-1 | TRBV2
CASSWGTPGGYTF | TGTGCCAGCAGCTGGGGGACCCCAGGTGGCTACACCTTC | . | once | TRBJ1-2 | TRBV5-1
CASSPERADSNQPQHF | TGTGCCAGCAGCCCAGAGAGGGCGGATAGCAATCAGCCCCAGCATTTT | . | many | TRBJ1-5 | TRBV7-6
CASSPDRQGVAGELFF | TGTGCCAGCAGCCCCGATAGACAGGGGGTGGCCGGGGAGCTGTTTTTT | TRBD1 | . | TRBJ2-2 | TRBV7-3
CASTLRGSYGYTF | TGTGCCAGTACCCTCCGGGGTTCATACGGCTACACCTTC | . | . | TRBJ1-2 | TRBV19
CASSLTRSNQPQHF | TGTGCCAGCAGTTTAACCCGAAGCAATCAGCCCCAGCATTTT | . | few | TRBJ1-5 | TRBV27
CASSQEAVTDTQYF | TGTGCCAGCAGCCAAGAAGCAGTCACAGATACGCAGTATTTT | . | many | TRBJ2-3 | TRBV14
CASMAGTSNQPQHF | TGTGCCAGCATGGCAGGGACTAGCAATCAGCCCCAGCATTTT | . | . | TRBJ1-5 | TRBV2
CSVEGLAGGHETQYF | TGCAGCGTTGAGGGACTAGCGGGAGGCCATGAGACCCAGTACTTC | TRBD2 | . | TRBJ2-5 | TRBV29-1
CASSQAQTGTGVLYEQYF | TGTGCCAGCAGCCAAGCCCAGACCGGGACAGGGGTTCTCTACGAGCAGTACTTC | TRBD1 | . | TRBJ2-7 | TRBV14
CAISVGGSLTDTQYF | TGTGCCATCAGTGTAGGAGGTTCACTCACAGATACGCAGTATTTT | . | . | TRBJ2-3 | TRBV10-3
CASSEEGSGYTF | TGTGCCAGCAGTGAAGAGGGTAGTGGCTACACCTTC | . | . | TRBJ1-2 | TRBV2
CSAPQPDRTTYNEQFF | TGCAGTGCCCCTCAGCCGGACCGAACGACCTACAATGAGCAGTTCTTC | . | many | TRBJ2-1 | TRBV20-1
CAISESGGRNYGYTF | TGTGCCATCAGTGAGTCAGGGGGCAGGAACTATGGCTACACCTTC | TRBD1 | . | TRBJ1-2 | TRBV10-3
CASSGRDRGWNTEAFF | TGTGCCAGCAGTGGCCGGGACAGGGGGTGGAACACTGAAGCTTTCTTT | TRBD1 | many | TRBJ1-1 | TRBV2
CASRETGYQPQHF | TGTGCCAGCAGAGAGACGGGGTATCAGCCCCAGCATTTT | . | . | TRBJ1-5 | TRBV2
CASSSTDRGDGYTF | TGTGCCAGCAGTTCGACGGACAGGGGAGATGGCTACACCTTC | TRBD1 | . | TRBJ1-2 | TRBV6-6
CASSDGVSTGAQYF | TGTGCCAGCAGTGACGGAGTAAGCACGGGGGCGCAGTATTTT | . | . | TRBJ2-3 | TRBV10-1
CASSLSDSGNYGYTF | TGTGCCAGCAGCTTATCGGACAGTGGAAACTATGGCTACACCTTC | . | . | TRBJ1-2 | TRBV7-2
CASSSTGLRFHF | TGTGCCAGCAGTTCTACAGGGTTGCGCTTTCATTTT | . | few | TRBJ1-5 | TRBV27
CASSALAGGGTDTQYF | TGTGCCAGCAGTGCCCTAGCGGGGGGTGGCACAGATACGCAGTATTTT | TRBD2 | . | TRBJ2-3 | TRBV25-1
CASNTGAPEQYF | TGTGCCAGCAACACAGGGGCGCCCGAGCAGTACTTC | TRBD1 | many | TRBJ2-7 | TRBV2
CASSGGGYNEQFF | TGTGCCAGCAGTGGGGGAGGGTACAATGAGCAGTTCTTC | TRBD2 | . | TRBJ2-1 | TRBV2
CASSYLGRGHTEAFF | TGTGCCAGCAGTTACCTAGGAAGGGGGCACACTGAAGCTTTCTTT | TRBD1 | few | TRBJ1-1 | TRBV27
CASTHGQGTTGELFF | TGCGCCAGCACCCACGGACAGGGGACCACCGGGGAGCTGTTTTTT | TRBD1 | once | TRBJ2-2 | TRBV5-1
CASSLPSASDTQYF | TGTGCCAGCAGCCTCCCCTCAGCCTCAGATACGCAGTATTTT | . | . | TRBJ2-3 | TRBV9
CSAREGTGGGLTFSYEQYF | TGCAGTGCTAGAGAAGGGACAGGGGGCGGCTTAACGTTCTCCTACGAGCAGTACTTC | TRBD1 | . | TRBJ2-7 | TRBV20-1
CASSHRTSGGLAQYF | TGTGCCAGCAGCCATAGGACTAGCGGGGGGCTAGCCCAGTACTTC | TRBD2 | many | TRBJ2-5 | TRBV4-2
CASSSQRGGHNEQFF | TGCGCCAGCAGCTCACAGCGGGGGGGCCACAATGAGCAGTTCTTC | TRBD2 | many | TRBJ2-1 | TRBV4-3
CAISSTGLRGTEAFF | TGTGCCATCAGTAGTACAGGCCTCAGGGGCACTGAAGCTTTCTTT | . | . | TRBJ1-1 | TRBV10-3
CASSEGARGSGGCTF | TGTGCCAGCAGCGAGGGGGCCAGGGGGTCGGGGGGCTGCACCTTC | TRBD1 | few | TRBJ1-2 | TRBV5-1
CSWGLSEKLFF | TGCAGCTGGGGCCTGTCTGAAAAACTGTTTTTT | . | many | TRBJ1-4 | TRBV29-1
CASSDPTGTGHNEQFF | TGTGCCAGCAGTGATCCCACCGGGACAGGTCACAATGAGCAGTTCTTC | TRBD1 | few | TRBJ2-1 | TRBV25-1
CAWRTGSVTEAFF | TGTGCCTGGAGGACAGGGTCTGTCACTGAAGCTTTCTTT | TRBD1 | . | TRBJ1-1 | TRBV30
CASSLLGAGLAYEQYF | TGTGCCAGCAGCCTACTTGGAGCGGGGCTTGCCTACGAGCAGTACTTC | TRBD2 | many | TRBJ2-7 | TRBV7-2
CASIRSPQAPSSPLHF | TGTGCCAGCATCCGTTCACCCCAGGCCCCGAGTTCACCCCTCCACTTT | . | . | TRBJ1-6 | TRBV7-2
CSVEGRGLAGENNEQFF | TGCAGCGTTGAAGGACGGGGACTAGCGGGAGAAAACAATGAGCAGTTCTTC | TRBD2 | . | TRBJ2-1 | TRBV29-1
CSVEEVGAGNTIYF | TGCAGCGTTGAAGAGGTAGGGGCTGGAAACACCATATATTTT | . | many | TRBJ1-3 | TRBV29-1
CASSVDGPYNEQFF | TGTGCCAGCAGCGTAGACGGGCCCTACAATGAGCAGTTCTTC | . | few | TRBJ2-1 | TRBV9
CASSTTPIGRTYFAEQFF | TGTGCCAGTTCCACCACCCCAATTGGTCGAACTTATTTCGCTGAGCAGTTCTTC | . | many | TRBJ2-1 | TRBV19
CSLRAVGNEQFF | TGCAGCTTAAGGGCAGTCGGGAATGAGCAGTTCTTC | . | many | TRBJ2-1 | TRBV29-1